The 4 T cell receptor beta chains listed next were all sequenced from one sample in a study of identical twins (dated by TCRdb to about 2016). Library method: 5' RACE. For sequencing, an Illumina HiSeq 2000 was employed. The raw public reads went through TCRdb reprocessing: fastp at Q25, MiXCR clone calling, in-frame beta chains kept. Rows with a matching CDR3 protein are joined into one entry that keeps the most common DNA and genes. For this sample there are around 100,000 distinct CDR3 sequences; less than 6.5% appear just once. Jointly, the top ten make up about 12% of the sample. Sequenced input: memory T cells sorted from blood. The cell subset or site label on this specimen signifies: CD45RO+ enriched T cells. The receptors were sampled from a woman aged 50 to 60 in good health.

This clonotype turned up a few times. The genes are TRBV6-1 and TRBJ2-1; D possibly corresponds to TRBD2 (5 bases). The ends were cut back, 4 bases at V and 6 bases at J, with 13 bases in the middle. Germline V lookup: CDR1 MNHNS, CDR2 SASEGT. This CDR3 has 14 amino acids. The CDR3 DNA sequence: TGTGCCAGCAGTGCGGGGAGTGCGGGCAATGAGCAGTTCTTC. The encoded protein is CASSAGSAGNEQFF.

The sample holds many counts of this clonotype. This chain uses TRBV24-1 with TRBJ2-7; the D gene is possibly TRBD1 (6 bases). Germline V lookup: CDR1 KGHDR, CDR2 SFDVKD. The CDR3 is made up of 13 amino acids. V gave up 6 bases and J gave up 2 bases, with 10 bases separating them. The CDR3 loop is CATSKQGPYEQYV. DNA for the CDR3: TGTGCCACCAGTAAACAGGGTCCCTACGAGCAGTACGTC.

This clonotype has ten or more counts. The chain carries TRBV11-1 and TRBJ2-1, with TRBD2 matching 7 bases. Unmatched junction bases numbered 11, after V lost 1 base and J lost 8 bases. The length of the CDR3 is 16 residues. Germline CDR1 reads SGHAT; CDR2 reads FQDESV (reference sequence). The CDR3 loop reads CASSLGSGLPGDEQFF. Here the CDR3 DNA reads TGTGCCAGCAGCTTAGGTTCGGGACTACCGGGGGATGAGCAGTTCTTC.

The J gene is TRBJ2-6, the V gene TRBV30; 11 bases align to TRBD1. The CDR3 has 16 residues. In germline, CDR1 is GTSNPN, CDR2 SVGIG (reference sequence). V shed 8 bases, J shed 2 bases, and the junction held 8 bases outside the gene matches. CDR3 nucleotide sequence: TGTGCCCGATCCGGGACAGGGGGAACTGGGGCCAACGTCCTGACTTTC. Amino acids: CARSGTGGTGANVLTF. Full variable domain (rest looked up from reference TRBV30 and TRBJ2-6): SQTIHQWPATLVQPVGSPLSLECTVEGTSNPNLYWYRQAAGRGLQLLFYSVGIGQISSEVPQNLSASRPQDRQFILSSKKLLLSDSGFYLCARSGTGGTGANVLTFGAGSRLTVL.